The next 5 T cell receptor beta chains were all read from a single sample in a study of cytomegalovirus exposure and HLA in healthy donors. Amplification used 60 Vbeta primers and 13 Jbeta primers. Data came from immunoSEQ multiplex PCR; TCRdb stores just in-frame clones and leaves some out. The data contain 130,000 to 150,000 clones, roughly four fifths of them singletons. Sequencing was carried out using PBMCs. The receptors here all came from a woman aged 55-69 years in good health and CMV-seropositive.

The chain is built from TRBV9 and TRBJ2-3, with 8 nucleotides matching TRBD2. CDR1 is SGDLS, CDR2 YYNGEE, per germline. V lost 2 bases, J lost 5 bases, and 13 bases stayed unmatched. The CDR3 is 17 residues long. The chain's CDR3 is CASSVGVRAGAGDTQYF. The CDR3 DNA sequence: TGTGCCAGCAGCGTGGGGGTTCGAGCGGGAGCGGGAGATACGCAGTATTTT.

The V and J genes are TRBV27 and TRBJ1-4, with D perhaps matching TRBD1 (6 bases). V was pared by 6 bases and J by 4 bases, with 18 bases between. Germline V gene sequence: CDR1 MNHEY, CDR2 SMNVEV (reference sequence). The length of the CDR3 is 16 residues. The CDR3 spells CASRATGWGFNEKLFF. The CDR3 DNA follows: TGTGCCAGCAGAGCGACAGGTTGGGGGTTTAATGAAAAACTGTTTTTT.

The chain links TRBV4-1 to TRBJ2-7; D is unclear. Germline-derived CDR1 and CDR2 are MGHRA and YSYEKL. The CDR3 loop spans 13 amino acids. The V end lost 1 base, the J end lost 3 bases, and 7 bases lay between the germline ends. In DNA, the CDR3 is TGCGCCAGCAGCCAAGTGCCAGGCTACGAGCAGTACTTC. It codes for CASSQVPGYEQYF.

This sequence joins TRBV9 and TRBJ2-3; TRBD1 aligns across 8 bases. Germline CDR1 SGDLS, CDR2 YYNGEE. V lost 3 bases and J lost 3; bases outside the gene matches: 3. The CDR3 sequence is 14 residues long. The CDR3 bases are TGTGCCAGCAGCGGGTGGGACAGGACAGATACGCAGTATTTT. It is translated as CASSGWDRTDTQYF.

The V call is TRBV28, the J call TRBJ2-5; possibly TRBD1 for D (5 bases). V was trimmed by 11 bases and J by 1 base, leaving 17 bases between them. Looked up from germline, CDR1 is MDHEN and CDR2 is SYDVKM. The CDR3 runs to 14 residues. In DNA form, the CDR3 reads TGTGCCGCTGCGGCTGCGGACACCCAAGAGACCCAGTACTTC. It specifies CAAAAADTQETQYF.